These 5 T cell receptor beta chains were all obtained from the same sample, sequenced in a study of blood T cell repertoires in COVID-19. The assay was immunoSEQ multiplex PCR, and TCRdb's table has in-frame clones only and misses some. This sample has about 360,000 clones, with more than 75% found just once. Sequencing used peripheral blood. The receptors originated from a human donor with acute or convalescent COVID-19. The donor label of this sample is uncertain.

V is TRBV28 and J is TRBJ1-4, with D tentatively TRBD1 (5 bases). The V end lost 2 bases, the J end lost 0 bases, and 13 bases lay between the germline ends. CDR1 MDHEN and CDR2 SYDVKM come from the germline V gene. This CDR3 is 17 amino acids long. Written as DNA, the CDR3 is TGTGCCAGCAGTTTACGCAGGGTCGGTGCAACTAATGAAAAACTGTTTTTT. As protein: CASSLRRVGATNEKLFF.

The chain uses TRBV3-1 (or the pseudogene TRBV3-2) and TRBJ1-2, with D tentatively TRBD1 (5 bases). V lost 7 bases and J lost 4, with 37 bases in between. The CDR3 is made up of 21 amino acids. Germline V gene sequence: CDR1 LGHDT, CDR2 YNNKEL (reference sequence). DNA of the CDR3: TGTGCCAGCACCAAAGAATTCGGGCAGGGAAATATAATACCCACTATCTATGGCTACACCTTC. This encodes CASTKEFGQGNIIPTIYGYTF.

This clone showed up just once. V is TRBV28 and J is TRBJ2-7; 13 nucleotides match TRBD2. With V trimmed by 6 bases and J by 4 bases, 9 bases remained unmatched. Germline CDR1 reads MDHEN; CDR2 reads SYDVKM. The CDR3 runs 16 residues. For the CDR3, the DNA is TGTGCCAGCAGCCGGACCCCACTAGCGGGGGGGTACGAGCAGTACTTC. Encoded protein: CASSRTPLAGGYEQYF.

The gene calls are TRBV30 and TRBJ1-2; D is possibly TRBD1 (5 bases). V lost 3 bases and J lost 5, with 16 bases in between. The CDR3 loop spans 14 amino acids. Germline CDR1 and CDR2: GTSNPN and SVGIG (reference sequence). The CDR3 sequence is CAWSVGGGTYGYTF. For the CDR3, the DNA is TGTGCCTGGAGCGTCGGCGGAGGGACGTATGGCTACACCTTC.

V usage is TRBV30 and J usage is TRBJ2-5, with D perhaps TRBD2 (6 bases). CDR1 is GTSNPN, CDR2 SVGIG, per germline (reference sequence). Trimming cost V 5 bases and J 5 bases, with 15 bases left between them. The CDR3 covers 13 residues. CDR3 loop: CAWGRRRGETQYF. The CDR3 DNA follows: TGTGCCTGGGGCCGTAGACGGGGGGAGACCCAGTACTTC. Variable domain in full (rest from reference TRBV30 and TRBJ2-5): SQTIHQWPATLVQPVGSPLSLECTVEGTSNPNLYWYRQAAGRGLQLLFYSVGIGQISSEVPQNLSASRPQDRQFILSSKKLLLSDSGFYLCAWGRRRGETQYFGPGTRLLVL.